A single sample is the source of the 5 T cell receptor beta chains below, sequenced in a study of T cell repertoires in cytomegalovirus infection. One entry per CDR3 protein, called by TCRdb with MiXCR from the reads. Of approximately 910,000 distinct CDR3 sequences in the sample, 31% were seen once. What these receptors recognize is not known. Material: cultured CD8+ T cells from PBMCs, obtained from culture after CMV antigen stimulation. These receptors were obtained from a human donor in good health (CMV status not recorded). Some clones in this sample may be carry-over from other donors' samples.

This clonotype was detected only once. The chain employs TRBV19 and TRBJ2-2, with TRBD1 matching over 9 bases. CDR1 is LNHDA, CDR2 SQIVND, per germline (reference sequence). The CDR3 is 15 residues long. Unmatched junction bases numbered 0, after V lost 2 bases and J lost 2 bases. CDR3 sequence (DNA): TGTGCCAGTAGTATAACAGGGGGCAACACCGGGGAGCTGTTTTTT. Residues: CASSITGGNTGELFF.

This clonotype has more than one count but fewer than ten. The rearrangement uses TRBV19 and TRBJ2-1; TRBD1 aligns across 7 bases. Trimming took 3 bases from V and 7 from J; bases not matched to a gene: 6. Germline values: CDR1 LNHDA, CDR2 SQIVND (reference sequence). This CDR3 spans 14 amino acids. The CDR3 DNA reads as TGTGCCAGTAGTATGGGGACAGAGGGAAATGAGCAGTTCTTC. It specifies CASSMGTEGNEQFF.

This clonotype has just a few counts. The gene calls are TRBV10-3 and TRBJ1-5; D unresolved. Trimming removed 10 bases at V and 9 bases at J, with 16 bases between. The CDR3 loop spans 12 amino acids. Per the germline V gene, CDR1 is ENHRY and CDR2 is SYGVKD. CDR3 DNA sequence: TGTGCCACCGGACTCGCGGAATGGCCCCAGCATTTT. This sequence encodes CATGLAEWPQHF.

This clonotype was detected a few times. This chain joins TRBV9 and TRBJ1-1, with D maybe TRBD1 (5 bases). V lost 0 bases and J lost 8, with 11 bases in between. Germline lookup yields CDR1 SGDLS and CDR2 YYNGEE. The CDR3 runs 13 residues. CDR3 protein: CASSVVSGREAFF. CDR3 coding DNA: TGTGCCAGCAGCGTAGTGTCAGGGAGAGAAGCTTTCTTT.

The chain has TRBV27 and TRBJ1-1; 8 positions agree with TRBD1. V shed 5 bases, J shed 0 bases, and the junction held 8 bases outside the gene matches. The CDR3 is made up of 16 amino acids. Per the germline V gene, CDR1 is MNHEY and CDR2 is SMNVEV (reference sequence). The CDR3 DNA sequence: TGTGCCAGCAGTCTCTTAGGACAGGGAATGAACACTGAAGCTTTCTTT. This translates into CASSLLGQGMNTEAFF.